The T cell receptor beta chain described here comes from a study of T cells in narcolepsy. Broader study findings: No autoreactive T cell clone sequences appeared in some memory CD4+ repertoires.

As to this clone: Its specificity is unknown.

V lost 0 bases, J lost 10 bases, and 9 bases lay in between. The CDR3 runs 11 residues. Germline assignment: CDR1 DFQATT and CDR2 SNEGSKA (reference sequence). TCRdb's table, derived via immunoSEQ multiplex PCR, lists solely in-frame clones and lacks some. The data show some 20,000 clones, 75% to 90% seen once. Sequencing used memory (CD45RA-) CD4+ T cells from blood. The rearrangement joins TRBV20-1 to TRBJ1-2; D perhaps matches TRBD1 (6 bases). The receptor comes from a human donor in good health. The CDR3, as DNA: TGCAGTGCTAGAGATCCAGGGGTCTACACCTTC. This sequence encodes CSARDPGVYTF.